This TCR beta chain comes out of a study of blood T cell repertoires in COVID-19. Study information: PBMCs, B-cell-depleted T cells, or T cells provided the cDNA or gDNA that made up the material.

The CDR3 runs to 15 residues. Germline assignment: CDR1 LGHNA and CDR2 YNFKEQ. V lost 4 bases to trimming and J lost 7 bases, with 17 bases between them. Generated by immunoSEQ multiplex PCR, the TCRdb table keeps only in-frame clones and is missing some. The sample consists of about 240,000 clones, about nine tenths of them appearing once. This TCR derives from a man aged 60 to 75 who had recovered from COVID-19. Sequenced input: peripheral blood. The chain recombines TRBV4-2 with TRBJ2-1, with TRBD2 as a possible D gene (6 bases). CDR3: CASSLFGGALNEQFF. CDR3 coding DNA: TGTGCCAGCAGCCTCTTCGGGGGAGCGTTGAATGAGCAGTTCTTC.